These 30 T cell receptor beta chains were all obtained from the same sample, sequenced in a study of T-cell memory formation after mild COVID-19. One entry per CDR3 protein, called by TCRdb with MiXCR from the 5' RACE reads. The sample lists around 130,000 distinct CDR3 sequences, more than 15% seen once, with approximately 14% in the top ten. Input material: PBMCs or a T cell subset sorted from them (not recorded which). Source of these receptors: an adult woman who had mild COVID-19 (a few samples of this study predate the infection). Cell type and time point are not known.

The J gene is TRBJ2-1, the V gene TRBV5-1; D is possibly TRBD2 (6 bases). The ends were cut back, 5 bases at V and 6 bases at J, with 12 bases in the middle. The CDR3 totals 13 residues. Looked up from germline, CDR1 is SGHRS and CDR2 is YFSETQ. The CDR3 DNA reads TGCGCCAGCAGGGTAAGCGGGTCCAATGAGCAGTTCTTC. It is translated as CASRVSGSNEQFF.

The chain joins TRBV4-1 to TRBJ2-7; 9 nucleotides line up with TRBD1. Germline CDR1 reads MGHRA; CDR2 reads YSYEKL. There are 15 residues in the CDR3. V lost 0 bases to trimming and J lost 5 bases; unmatched junction nucleotides: 5. CDR3 coding DNA: TGCGCCAGCAGCCAAGATTGGGACAGGGCGAACGAGCAGTACTTC. Its protein product is CASSQDWDRANEQYF.

This clonotype was detected a few times. The chain is built from TRBV4-3 and TRBJ1-2, with unresolved D. The V gene lost 1 base and the J gene lost 13 bases, with 19 bases spanning the gap. The CDR3 totals 14 residues. CDR1 is LGHNA and CDR2 is YSLEER in the germline V gene. The CDR3 here is CASSQGGTASVATF. The CDR3 nucleotides are TGCGCCAGCAGCCAAGGAGGCACAGCCTCGGTCGCCACCTTC.

The chain carries TRBV20-1 and TRBJ2-2, with D unresolved. This CDR3 spans 15 amino acids. The germline V and J ends were trimmed by 5 bases and 0 bases, with 13 bases remaining between them. Germline V lookup: CDR1 DFQATT, CDR2 SNEGSKA (reference sequence). CDR3 DNA sequence: TGCAGTGCTCCAGGAGAAGAGGCGAACACCGGGGAGCTGTTTTTT. It yields the protein CSAPGEEANTGELFF.

The V call is TRBV30, the J call TRBJ1-2; D remains unclear. The CDR3 is 14 residues long. CDR1 GTSNPN and CDR2 SVGIG come from the germline V gene (reference sequence). The germline V and J ends were trimmed by 2 bases and 3 bases, with 13 bases remaining between them. CDR3 bases: TGTGCCTGGAGTATTCGGACTGGCTACTATGGCTACACCTTC. It encodes CAWSIRTGYYGYTF.

The sample holds a few counts of this clonotype. The chain links TRBV4-3 to TRBJ1-4; 7 nucleotides line up with TRBD1. The CDR3 has 15 residues. The junction had 8 bases not matched to a gene; V was cut back by 5 bases and J by 5 bases. Germline V gene sequence: CDR1 LGHNA, CDR2 YSLEER. The chain's CDR3 is CASSETGTVNEKLFF. In nucleotides, the CDR3 is TGCGCCAGCAGCGAGACCGGGACAGTCAATGAAAAACTGTTTTTT.

The chain employs TRBV7-2 and TRBJ2-7; either TRBD1 or TRBD2 may fit D (6 bases each). This CDR3 is 17 amino acids long. V was clipped by 1 base and J by 6 bases, with 22 bases between them. From germline, CDR1 is SGHTA and CDR2 FQGNSA. CDR3 amino acids: CASSLGLGGGDRPEQYF. The CDR3 DNA reads as TGTGCCAGCAGCTTAGGGTTGGGGGGCGGTGATCGCCCCGAGCAGTACTTC. Together with reference TRBV7-2 and TRBJ2-7, the CDR3 gives the full variable domain: GAGVSQSPSNKVTEKGKDVELRCDPISGHTALYWYRQSLGQGLEFLIYFQGNSAPDKSGLPSDRFSAERTGGSVSTLTIQRTQQEDSAVYLCASSLGLGGGDRPEQYFGPGTRLTVT.

Comments on this clonotype: One junction end disagrees with the germline gene, perhaps due to a read error. This chain uses TRBV7-6 with TRBJ2-1, with D perhaps TRBD2 (6 bases). Germline lookup yields CDR1 SGHVS and CDR2 FNYEAQ. CDR3 size: 13 residues. The CDR3 loop is CARSLFGGNEQFF. The CDR3 bases are TGTGCCAGAAGCTTGTTCGGAGGGAATGAGCAGTTCTTC.

This clonotype was seen a handful of times. The rearrangement joins TRBV7-9 to TRBJ1-4; D is uncertain. Germline assignment: CDR1 SEHNR and CDR2 FQNEAQ (reference sequence). The germline V and J ends were trimmed by 2 bases and 5 bases, with 15 bases remaining between them. The length of the CDR3 is 16 residues. The DNA for the CDR3 is TGTGCCAGCAGCTTAAAGGCGACGCCGGGGAATGAAAAACTGTTTTTT. This codes for CASSLKATPGNEKLFF.

Many counts were recorded for this clonotype. Here the CDR3 DNA reads TGCGCCAGCAGCTTGGGGGACAGCCAAGAGACCCAGTACTTC. Its protein is CASSLGDSQETQYF. The chain employs TRBV5-1 and TRBJ2-5, with 7 bases fitting TRBD1. The CDR3 is made up of 14 amino acids. CDR1 and CDR2 (germline): SGHRS, YFSETQ. The V gene end was trimmed by 0 bases and the J gene end by 1 base; junction bases not matched to a gene: 0.

This clonotype was counted between two and nine times. The chain joins TRBV20-1 to TRBJ2-3; D uncertain. Trimming removed 5 bases from V and 0 bases from J, with 18 bases in between. The CDR3 totals 16 residues. Germline V CDR1 and CDR2: DFQATT, SNEGSKA (reference sequence). CDR3 bases: TGCAGTGCTGACTCCCGGGCCTCAACCAGCACAGATACGCAGTATTTT. This encodes CSADSRASTSTDTQYF.

The CDR3 here is CASSLVGGLYQETQYF. The CDR3 nucleotides are TGCGCCAGCAGCTTGGTTGGGGGACTATACCAAGAGACCCAGTACTTC. The chain combines TRBV5-1 with TRBJ2-5, with 7 bases that match TRBD2. The germline CDR1 and CDR2 sequences are SGHRS and YFSETQ. V was pared by 0 bases and J by 0 bases, with 5 bases of the junction left unmatched. This CDR3 contains 16 residues.

Only a few counts were recorded for this clonotype. The V call is TRBV5-1, the J call TRBJ1-2; no clear D. The V and J ends lost 2 bases and 9 bases respectively, with 8 bases between them. This CDR3 is 11 amino acids long. Germline values: CDR1 SGHRS, CDR2 YFSETQ. Here the CDR3 DNA reads TGCGCCAGCAGCTTCGGGAATCGCTACACCTTC. Its protein product is CASSFGNRYTF.

This clonotype was detected only a few times. This rearrangement joins TRBV20-1 to TRBJ2-3; D gene uncertain. This CDR3 is built from 15 residues. Trimming removed 6 bases from V and 0 bases from J, with 16 bases in between. Germline lookup yields CDR1 DFQATT and CDR2 SNEGSKA (reference sequence). The CDR3: CSASDASTSTDTQYF. The CDR3 DNA is TGCAGTGCAAGTGATGCTTCCACTAGCACAGATACGCAGTATTTT.

This clonotype has just a few counts. V usage is TRBV5-6 and J usage is TRBJ2-3; 9 nucleotides line up with TRBD2. V trimming: 4 bases; J trimming: 2 bases; junction bases outside the gene matches: 5. CDR3 length: 15 amino acids. The germline V gene has CDR1 SGHDT and CDR2 YYEEEE. DNA for the CDR3: TGTGCCAGCAGCCCCGGACTAGCGAACACAGATACGCAGTATTTT. It is translated as CASSPGLANTDTQYF.

This clonotype has more than one count but fewer than ten. This chain joins TRBV7-6 and TRBJ2-5; D may be TRBD2 (6 bases). CDR1 is SGHVS, CDR2 FNYEAQ, per germline. Trimming took off 6 bases at V and 1 base at J, with 15 bases between the two ends. The CDR3 length is 15 residues. CDR3 protein: CASRQTGTPQETQYF. CDR3 bases: TGTGCCAGCAGACAAACTGGGACTCCCCAAGAGACCCAGTACTTC.

This chain joins TRBV5-1 and TRBJ1-2; no firm D call. The CDR3 runs 11 residues. CDR1 is SGHRS and CDR2 is YFSETQ in the germline V gene. V was trimmed by 4 bases and J by 13 bases, leaving 14 bases between them. The CDR3 sequence is CASSDGGYPTF. CDR3 DNA: TGCGCCAGCAGCGACGGAGGGTACCCCACCTTC.

The chain is built from TRBV24-1 and TRBJ2-4; the match to TRBD1 covers 12 bases. With V trimmed by 4 bases and J by 8 bases, 8 bases remained unmatched. The CDR3 contains 16 residues. Germline loops: CDR1 KGHDR, CDR2 SFDVKD. CDR3 residues: CATSDSGTGGAHIQYF. The CDR3 DNA follows: TGTGCCACCAGTGACTCCGGGACAGGGGGCGCACACATTCAGTACTTC.

As DNA, the CDR3 is TGTGCCAGCAGCTCAATGATGGACAGGCCTAACTATGGCTACACCTTC. It codes for CASSSMMDRPNYGYTF. This chain uses TRBV11-3 with TRBJ1-2; 7 bases are a match to TRBD1. The germline gives CDR1 SGHNT, CDR2 YENEEA. The CDR3 covers 16 residues. V lost 4 bases and J lost 0; bases outside the gene matches: 8.

CDR3 DNA: TGCGCCAGCAGCTTGGCCGCGCGCGATGAGCAGTTCTTC. Encoded protein: CASSLAARDEQFF. J is TRBJ2-1 and V is TRBV5-1; D is unresolved. V gave up 0 bases and J gave up 8 bases, with 9 bases separating them. The CDR3 contains 13 residues. Germline V gene lookup returns CDR1 SGHRS and CDR2 YFSETQ.

The rearrangement joins TRBV6-2 or TRBV6-3 to TRBJ2-2; D uncertain. The germline V gene has CDR1 MNHEY and CDR2 SVGEGT. Deletions cut 5 bases from V and 3 bases from J, with 7 bases between. The length of the CDR3 is 13 residues. The CDR3 nucleotides read TGTGCCAGCAGTGATTCGTACACCGGGGAGCTGTTTTTT. Amino acid sequence: CASSDSYTGELFF.

This chain links TRBV18 with TRBJ1-1, with a tentative D call TRBD1 (6 bases). Germline V gives CDR1 KGHSH, CDR2 LQKENI. V was clipped by 3 bases and J by 3 bases, with 23 bases between them. There are 18 residues in the CDR3. CDR3 bases: TGTGCCAGCTCACCGCGGCGACAGGAATTTTCTAGGGACACTGAAGCTTTCTTT. The encoded protein is CASSPRRQEFSRDTEAFF.

This clonotype has just a few counts. The rearrangement links TRBV6-5 to TRBJ2-6; D is undetermined. CDR1 is MNHEY, CDR2 SVGAGI, per germline. This CDR3 is 18 amino acids long. Trimming pared 6 bases from V and 0 bases from J, leaving 18 bases between. The CDR3 DNA is TGTGCCAGCAGCCAACGCCTCCAAGTCCACTCTGGGGCCAACGTCCTGACTTTC. As protein: CASSQRLQVHSGANVLTF.

This clonotype was counted a few times. This chain joins TRBV5-1 and TRBJ2-1, with D hard to call. V shed 4 bases and J shed 9 bases, with 11 bases lying between them. The germline V gene has CDR1 SGHRS and CDR2 YFSETQ. The CDR3 length is 12 residues. The CDR3 DNA follows: TGCGCCAGCAGCCCCCTTGGTTTTGAGCAGTTCTTC. Translation: CASSPLGFEQFF.

The rearrangement joins TRBV6-6 to TRBJ1-2; 8 positions match TRBD1. Germline loops: CDR1 MNHNY, CDR2 SVGAGI (reference sequence). V was clipped by 5 bases and J by 7 bases; unmatched bases: 6. This CDR3 contains 13 residues. CDR3 nucleotides: TGTGCCAGCAGTCCCAGGGGGCTGAGTGGCTACACCTTC. Protein sequence: CASSPRGLSGYTF.

Many counts were recorded for this clonotype. The rearrangement links TRBV11-2 to TRBJ2-4, with D perhaps TRBD2 (5 bases). Germline loops: CDR1 SGHAT, CDR2 FQNNGV. The V and J ends lost 1 base and 3 bases respectively, with 19 bases between them. CDR3 length equals 18 residues. The CDR3 spells CASSLVSPGTLVKNIQYF. CDR3 bases: TGTGCCAGCAGCTTAGTATCCCCGGGAACCCTAGTCAAAAACATTCAGTACTTC.

CDR3: CASRRTGGNQPQHF. The CDR3 DNA follows: TGTGCCAGCAGGCGGACAGGGGGCAATCAGCCCCAGCATTTT. V and J are TRBV2 and TRBJ1-5; 9 bases fit TRBD1. V was clipped by 6 bases and J by 2 bases; unmatched bases: 2. The CDR3 sequence is 14 residues long. The germline CDR1 and CDR2 sequences are SNHLY and FYNNEI.

This clonotype was detected only a few times. The rearrangement joins TRBV12-3 or TRBV12-4 to TRBJ2-5, with D possibly matching TRBD2 (6 bases). V lost 6 bases to trimming and J lost 5 bases, with 13 bases between them. The CDR3 spans 13 residues. The DNA for the CDR3 is TGTGCCAGCAGGATCCGGGGGAAGGAGACCCAGTACTTC. Protein: CASRIRGKETQYF.

This sequence joins TRBV6-5 and TRBJ2-7, with 13 positions matching TRBD2. The germline gives CDR1 MNHEY, CDR2 SVGAGI. Germline trimming cut 6 bases from V and 9 bases from J; bases unmatched to any gene: 11. The CDR3 runs to 15 residues. This chain's CDR3 is CASSTSGRAPRRQYF. The CDR3 DNA reads TGTGCCAGCAGCACTAGCGGGAGGGCTCCCCGCCGGCAGTACTTC.

This clonotype was detected a few times. This chain connects TRBV20-1 to TRBJ2-1; D remains ambiguous. V was shortened by 3 bases and J by 9 bases, with 6 bases between the two germline ends. Germline loops: CDR1 DFQATT, CDR2 SNEGSKA (reference sequence). The CDR3 covers 10 residues. CDR3 sequence (DNA): TGCAGTGCTAGGTTTGTTGAGCAGTTCTTC. This encodes CSARFVEQFF.